The present T cell receptor (beta chain) was sequenced within a study of T cells in Graves' hyperthyroidism and ophthalmopathy. General study findings and limits: Blood also contained most expanded thyroid clonotypes above 0.001. Ophthalmopathy was predicted by the model a median of about 6.7 months ahead of onset. Separating ophthalmopathy from stable hyperthyroidism was achieved by a 13 V-J model.

Comment on this clonotype: Its specificity is not known.

This sample holds PBMCs from less than 11 ml fresh peripheral blood. Amplified TCR beta CDR3 regions came from RNA transcripts. With the HTBI primer set, the TCR CDR3 went through a first round of RT-PCR. From the multiplex PCR reads, TCRdb called clonotypes with MiXCR, one entry per CDR3 protein. The sample includes 450,000 to 650,000 distinct CDR3 sequences, about a fifth of them seen just once. CDR1 is SGHTA, CDR2 FQGNSA, per germline. V was pared by 2 bases and J by 7 bases, with 4 bases of the junction left unmatched. The CDR3 is 13 residues long. The chain is built from TRBV7-2 and TRBJ1-1; 7 nucleotides match TRBD1. The material sequenced was blood. The clonotype comes from a man aged 18 to 29 with Graves' hyperthyroidism. The CDR3 sequence is CASSLSHRGEAFF. The DNA for the CDR3 is TGTGCCAGCAGCTTATCCCACAGGGGTGAAGCTTTCTTT.